This T cell receptor (beta chain) came from a study of shared clonotypes between healthy human individuals. Overall study: The donor pool was made up of a couple of women and a few men aged 18 to 49. Per donor, three plates held CD4 naive cells, three held CD4 memory, two held CD8 naive and one held CD8 memory.

This table comes from immunoSEQ multiplex PCR, and its TCRdb copy is limited to in-frame clones, with some not included. The sample shows 2 million to 3 million clones, approximately 93% of them seen only once. The sample holds one count of this clone. CD4+ cell separation produced CD45RA+ naive and CD45RA-negative memory subsets. Losses at the gene ends were 4 bases for V and 0 bases for J; bases not matched to a gene: 9. The CDR3 is made up of 16 amino acids. CDR1 is MDHEN, CDR2 SYDVKM, per germline. The J gene is TRBJ2-7, the V gene TRBV28, with 7 positions matching TRBD2. The receptor comes from a man between 18 and 35 years old in good health. Some clones in this sample may be carry-over from other donors' samples. The sequencing sample was made of naive CD4+ T cells from PBMCs. Stated subset: CD45RA+ positively selected. The CDR3 spells CASSSPGGMSSYEQYF. Here the CDR3 DNA reads TGTGCCAGCAGTTCACCCGGGGGGATGAGCTCCTACGAGCAGTACTTC.